This TCR beta chain appears in the sequencing data of a study of OX40 agonist ivuxolimab in advanced cancers. Study information: Three patients had partial responses: one hepatocellular carcinoma, two cutaneous melanoma.

Points from the study as a whole: Clonal expansion in partial responders at 0.1-3.0 mg/kg ranked among the lowest.

Worth noting for this clone: No antigen is known for it.

The V and J ends lost 2 bases and 0 bases, in that order; junction bases with no gene match: 13. The CDR3 is made up of 20 amino acids. CDR1 is ENHRY, CDR2 SYGVKD, per germline. Only in-frame clones appear in the TCRdb table, and some are missing; sequencing was by immunoSEQ multiplex PCR. The top ten clones hold 20% to 25% of a sample with around 40,000 clones, 75% to 85% of them seen once. The receptor was derived from an adult with an advanced solid tumor such as melanoma, head and neck, liver or kidney cancer. Specimen: CD4+ or CD8+ T cells sorted from blood, collected in a trial of the OX40 agonist ivuxolimab. V and J are TRBV10-3 and TRBJ2-4; 10 bases are shared with TRBD2. CDR3 sequence (DNA): TGTGCCATCAGTGAGGCGGGGGTAGCGGGGGGCTTACTAGCCAAAAACATTCAGTACTTC. Translating gives CAISEAGVAGGLLAKNIQYF.